This note documents a single T cell receptor (beta chain) sequence. Its antigen is still unknown. The data were taken from a study of Ad26.COV2.S vaccination and SARS-CoV-2 variants. The study's findings and limits: Total T cell responses, in the TCR breadth and depth analyses, may have been underestimated.

The table came from immunoSEQ multiplex PCR; TCRdb's copy has only in-frame clones and leaves some out. Of over 400,000 clones listed, about 90% are singletons. Treatment defined: about 20 received Ad26.COV2.S at low or high dose, single or two shots; several received placebo; per-sample allocation not given. The investigators took samples on day 63 after the first vaccine or placebo injection. The V and J ends lost 5 bases and 3 bases, in that order; junction bases with no gene match: 8. Germline V lookup: CDR1 MDHEN, CDR2 SYDVKM. This CDR3 has 15 amino acids. This TCR was sampled from a person aged 18-65 years who received the Ad26.COV2.S COVID-19 vaccine or a placebo. The input for sequencing was peripheral blood, taken in a trial of Ad26.COV2.S vaccine versus placebo. This chain joins TRBV28 and TRBJ2-5, with 8 bases fitting TRBD1. The CDR3 nucleotides read TGTGCCAGCAGTCCATCCTCGACAGGGGAAGAGACCCAGTACTTC. Translating it yields CASSPSSTGEETQYF.